Following are 3 T cell receptor beta chains from one sample sequenced in a study of blood T cell repertoires in COVID-19. Here immunoSEQ multiplex PCR was the method, and the copy in TCRdb shows in-frame clones only, minus some. The table has roughly 300,000 clones, just over 85% seen once; the top ten hold 10%. Sequences were obtained from PBMCs or T cells enriched from blood (not recorded which). The receptors come from a woman aged 18-29 years who had recovered from COVID-19.

This clone was counted a few times. V gene TRBV6-5 combines with J gene TRBJ1-1, with 7 bases that match TRBD1. Germline V gives CDR1 MNHEY, CDR2 SVGAGI. V dropped 6 bases and J dropped 10; count of bases not matched to a gene: 5. The CDR3 contains 11 residues. The CDR3, as DNA: TGTGCCAGCAGGGGTACAGGGGTAGCTTTCTTT. It yields the protein CASRGTGVAFF.

The table lists this clone with a count of one. The chain couples TRBV7-9 to TRBJ2-3; 11 positions agree with TRBD2. The CDR3 is 16 residues long. The J segment lost 0 bases and the V segment lost 3 bases, leaving 2 bases of the junction unmatched. Germline V gene lookup returns CDR1 SEHNR and CDR2 FQNEAQ (reference sequence). CDR3 coding DNA: TGTGCCAGCAGCTTGGGGACTAGCGGCAGCACAGATACGCAGTATTTT. Its protein is CASSLGTSGSTDTQYF. Supplemented by reference TRBV7-9 and TRBJ2-3, the full variable domain reads DTGVSQNPRHKITKRGQNVTFRCDPISEHNRLYWYRQTLGQGPEFLTYFQNEAQLEKSRLLSDRFSAERPKGSFSTLEIQRTEQGDSAMYLCASSLGTSGSTDTQYFGPGTRLTVL.

The chain uses TRBV19 and TRBJ1-2; 10 bases line up with TRBD1. The CDR3 has 13 residues. Per germline, CDR1 LNHDA and CDR2 SQIVND (reference sequence). With 7 bases clipped from V and 3 bases from J, the junction kept 2 bases outside the gene matches. CDR3 coding DNA: TGTGCCAGTACGGGACAGGGGTACTATGGCTACACCTTC. Its translation is CASTGQGYYGYTF.